The clone carrying this T cell receptor beta chain was observed a handful of times. The antigen is undetermined. Germline and junction disagree at one end, which may indicate a read error. This specimen comes from a study of regulatory T cells in long-lasting Graves disease. Broader study findings: Persistent disease favored TRBV28, TRBJ1-2 and TRBJ2-5.

As for time point: newly diagnosed GD, antithyroid drugs for less than 3 months. PBMC RNA served as the TCR library source. CDR1 is SQVTM and CDR2 is ANQGSEA in the germline V gene. The CDR3 length is 9 residues. TCR beta libraries were built with iRepertoire HTBI primers and Arm-PCR of CDR3 regions. TCRdb re-called the multiplex PCR reads with MiXCR, one entry per CDR3 protein. The top ten clones hold about 18% of a sample with 500,000 to 700,000 distinct CDR3 sequences, 15% to 20% of them seen once. A further study also used this sample, focusing on T cells in Graves' hyperthyroidism and ophthalmopathy. That work contributes: Graves' hyperthyroidism showing no ophthalmopathy progression within 18 months was considered stable. In the first-round RT-PCR of the TCR CDR3, the HTBI primer set was used.

The sample here was peripheral blood mononuclear cells (PBMCs), taken at new diagnosis, from a patient treated with antithyroid drugs. The gene calls are TRBV29-1 and TRBJ1-2; unclear D gene. This clonotype originated in a woman aged 25 to 39 with Graves disease. The CDR3 sequence: CSVPPNRDF. The CDR3 bases are TGCAGCGTCCCACCTAACCGGGACTTC.